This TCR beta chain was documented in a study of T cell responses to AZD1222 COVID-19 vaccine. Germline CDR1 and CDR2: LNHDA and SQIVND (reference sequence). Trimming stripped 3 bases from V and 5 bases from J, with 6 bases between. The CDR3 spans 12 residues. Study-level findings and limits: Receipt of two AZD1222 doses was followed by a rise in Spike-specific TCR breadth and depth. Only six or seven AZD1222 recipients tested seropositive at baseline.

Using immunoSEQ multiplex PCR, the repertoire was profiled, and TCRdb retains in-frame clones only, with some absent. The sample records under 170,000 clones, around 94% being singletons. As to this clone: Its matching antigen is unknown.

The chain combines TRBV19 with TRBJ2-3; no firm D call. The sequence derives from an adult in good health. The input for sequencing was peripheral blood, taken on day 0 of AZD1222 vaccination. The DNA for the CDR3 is TGTGCCAGTAGTATTCGTGGAGATACGCAGTATTTT. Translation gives CASSIRGDTQYF.